These 9 T cell receptor beta chains were sequenced from one sample in a study of breast tumors, draining lymph nodes, adjacent tissues. TCRdb used MiXCR to reprocess the multiplex PCR reads, holding one entry per CDR3 protein. Counted here are approximately 280,000 distinct CDR3 sequences, 30% to 35% occurring once; the ten biggest clones make up about 1.2%. Breast cancer patients provided tissue from their axillary draining lymph nodes. Sequencing was performed on axillary lymph node tissue. The receptors come from a female donor with breast cancer. Some clones in this sample may be carry-over from other donors' samples.

Regarding this clonotype: Being one base from a much bigger clone, this may be a read error. The chain joins TRBV5-1 to TRBJ2-3, with 14 nucleotides matching TRBD2. This CDR3 spans 21 amino acids. CDR1 and CDR2 from the germline V gene are SGHRS and YFSETQ. The CDR3 nucleotides are TGCGCCGGCAGCTTAGAGGCTCCCGGGACTAGCGGGAGAACAAGCGCAGATACGCAGTATTTT. It codes for CAGSLEAPGTSGRTSADTQYF.

Only a few counts were recorded for this clonotype. V is TRBV3-1 and J is TRBJ1-4; no clear D gene. There are 14 residues in the CDR3. V lost 3 bases, J lost 0 bases, and 5 bases lay in between. Germline assignment: CDR1 LGHDT and CDR2 YNNKEL (reference sequence). This CDR3 is CASSHTATNEKLFF. The CDR3 coding sequence is TGTGCCAGCAGCCATACAGCAACTAATGAAAAACTGTTTTTT.

There are a few counts of this clonotype. One end of the junction varies from germline; a read error may be responsible. The V gene is TRBV5-6, the J gene TRBJ2-7; D perhaps matches TRBD2 (6 bases). The length of the CDR3 is 17 residues. CDR1 and CDR2 (germline): SGHDT, YYEEEE. The CDR3 here is CASGLITWRGGRYEQYF. Here the CDR3 DNA reads TGTGCCAGCGGCTTGATCACGTGGCGTGGGGGGAGGTACGAGCAGTACTTC.

The rearrangement uses TRBV5-1 and TRBJ1-6; D might be TRBD1 (6 bases). The CDR3 runs to 16 residues. V lost 0 bases to trimming and J lost 7 bases, with 14 bases between them. The germline V gene has CDR1 SGHRS and CDR2 YFSETQ. CDR3 in DNA: TGCGCCAGCAGCTTGGGATTATCAGGGGACAATTCACCCCTCCACTTT. It translates to CASSLGLSGDNSPLHF.

This clonotype appeared many times. The gene calls are TRBV4-1 and TRBJ2-7; D unresolved. Trimming shortened V by 1 base and J by 2 bases, and 21 bases separated the two germline ends. This CDR3 region has 18 residues. CDR1 and CDR2 from the germline V gene are MGHRA and YSYEKL. The CDR3 is CASSQAPTARDWTYEQYF. The CDR3 nucleotides are TGCGCCAGCAGCCAAGCCCCAACCGCACGCGATTGGACCTACGAGCAGTACTTC.

This clonotype appeared many times. The chain uses TRBV30 and TRBJ2-6, with D uncertain. V was shortened by 3 bases and J by 0 bases, with 3 bases between the two germline ends. The CDR3 consists of 13 residues. Germline CDR1 and CDR2: GTSNPN and SVGIG (reference sequence). The CDR3 region is CAWRISGANVLTF. DNA of the CDR3: TGTGCCTGGAGGATCTCTGGGGCCAACGTCCTGACTTTC.

This clonotype was recorded at least ten times. Mismatch with germline at one junction end may stem from a read error. V gene TRBV18 combines with J gene TRBJ1-4; 9 bases fit TRBD1. Germline V CDR1 and CDR2: KGHSH, LQKENI. CDR3 size: 14 residues. CDR3 protein: CASSLTGGRNPLLF. The CDR3 DNA follows: TGTGCCAGCTCACTGACAGGGGGACGCAACCCATTACTTTTT.

In its sample, this clonotype was seen many times. This chain uses TRBV15 with TRBJ1-4; possible D gene TRBD1, 6 bases. Germline V gives CDR1 LNHNV, CDR2 YYDKDF (reference sequence). Trimming removed 0 bases at V and 4 bases at J, with 15 bases between. This CDR3 is built from 17 residues. The CDR3, as DNA: TGTGCCACCAGCAGAGATGTGACAGGAATTAATAATGAAAAACTGTTTTTT. This codes for CATSRDVTGINNEKLFF.

This clonotype was detected many times. The chain recombines TRBV7-6 with TRBJ2-5; 8 bases are shared with TRBD2. The V and J ends lost 6 bases and 3 bases, in that order; junction bases with no gene match: 12. Germline V gene data show CDR1 as SGHVS and CDR2 as FNYEAQ. The CDR3 is made up of 16 amino acids. DNA for the CDR3: TGTGCCAGCAGTCCTAGAGACGGGAGGGTAGAAGAGACCCAGTACTTC. Translated, it gives CASSPRDGRVEETQYF.